A single TCR beta chain is shown here with its context. What it binds is not known. The read terminates 3 residues before the CDR3 end, so the remaining end is supplied by the germline J gene. The data stem from a study of Tregs in tolerant kidney transplant recipients. Study findings and constraints: Activated donor B cell expansion appeared to reveal the most relevant donor-specific TCRbeta repertoire.

Assay: immunoSEQ multiplex PCR; the TCRdb copy retains only in-frame clones and omits some. The sample totals roughly 34,000 clones. The CDR3 has 17 amino acids. The germline V gene has CDR1 SGHVS and CDR2 FQNEAQ. V lost 1 base to trimming and J lost 4 bases, with 16 bases between them. This rearrangement joins TRBV7-8 to TRBJ2-2, with D maybe TRBD2 (7 bases). The sequence came from a human donor who received a combined kidney and bone marrow transplant. This specimen consisted of CD8+ T cells from blood, obtained before the transplant. The chain's CDR3 is CASSLVAGAPGTGELFF. The sequenced CDR3 bases are TGTGCCAGCAGCTTAGTTGCGGGGGCCCCGGGCACCGGGGAG.